Below are 27 T cell receptor beta chains sequenced from a single sample in a study of cytomegalovirus exposure and HLA in healthy donors. PCR used 60 Vbeta primers and 13 Jbeta primers. Data came from immunoSEQ multiplex PCR; TCRdb stores just in-frame clones and leaves some out. The table has around 170,000 clones, roughly 80% seen once; the top ten hold around 0.75%. Sequencing input: PBMCs. The receptors here all came from a woman aged 18-30 years in good health and CMV-seronegative.

This clone was detected once. V usage is TRBV2 and J usage is TRBJ2-5; 10 bases match TRBD1. This CDR3 is built from 14 residues. Trimming at V came to 10 bases and at J to 7 bases, leaving 12 bases not matched to a gene. Germline-derived CDR1 and CDR2 are SNHLY and FYNNEI. The CDR3: CATDGQGVLVTQYF. CDR3 sequence (DNA): TGTGCCACCGATGGACAGGGGGTTTTGGTGACCCAGTACTTC.

The rearrangement joins TRBV6-6 to TRBJ2-1; tentatively, D is TRBD2 (5 bases). V lost 7 bases and J lost 0, with 13 bases in between. In germline, CDR1 is MNHNY, CDR2 SVGAGI (reference sequence). The CDR3 loop spans 15 amino acids. The CDR3 DNA follows: TGTGCCAGCACCTACTGGAGCGGCTCCTACAATGAGCAGTTCTTC. It specifies CASTYWSGSYNEQFF.

The chain links TRBV6-6 to TRBJ1-5; D not certain. Germline CDR1 MNHNY, CDR2 SVGAGI (reference sequence). V lost 6 bases and J lost 2, with 11 bases in between. The CDR3 runs to 14 residues. The CDR3 DNA sequence: TGTGCCAGCAGCCGGCTTCTAGGCAATCAGCCCCAGCATTTT. The encoded protein is CASSRLLGNQPQHF.

The V gene is TRBV7-9, the J gene TRBJ2-3; weak D call: TRBD2 (7 bases). The CDR3 consists of 15 residues. From germline, CDR1 is SEHNR and CDR2 FQNEAQ (reference sequence). Deletions cut 5 bases from V and 5 bases from J, with 17 bases between. The CDR3 sequence is CASSRGGGAGDTQYF. In DNA, the CDR3 is TGTGCCAGCAGCCGAGGAGGGGGGGCCGGAGATACGCAGTATTTT.

This clone was counted only a few times. The V call is TRBV19, the J call TRBJ2-6, with D unclear. Germline assignment: CDR1 LNHDA and CDR2 SQIVND (reference sequence). The CDR3 covers 14 residues. The V gene lost 6 bases and the J gene lost 0 bases, with 6 bases spanning the gap. The CDR3 protein is CASSYSSGANVLTF. CDR3 in DNA: TGTGCCAGTAGCTACAGCTCTGGGGCCAACGTCCTGACTTTC.

The CDR3 nucleotides are TGTGCCTCTTCGTTGCGGGGGAAGTACTTC. Protein: CASSLRGKYF. The rearrangement joins TRBV5-8 to TRBJ2-7, with TRBD2 matching over 7 bases. The V gene end was trimmed by 10 bases and the J gene end by 11 bases; junction bases not matched to a gene: 9. CDR3 size: 10 residues. Germline loops: CDR1 SGHTS, CDR2 YDEGEE. Filled out from reference TRBV5-8 and TRBJ2-7, the complete variable domain reads EAGVTQSPTHLIKTRGQQATLRCSPISGHTSVYWYQQALGLGLQFLLWYDEGEERNRGNFPPRFSGRQFPNYSSELNVNALELEDSALYLCASSLRGKYFGPGTRLTVT.

The chain uses TRBV19 and TRBJ1-3, with D unresolved. This CDR3 is 13 amino acids long. Germline assignment: CDR1 LNHDA and CDR2 SQIVND (reference sequence). V was shortened by 5 bases and J by 5 bases, with 10 bases between the two germline ends. CDR3 residues: CASSFGYRNTIYF. The CDR3 DNA reads as TGTGCCAGTAGTTTCGGGTATAGAAACACCATATATTTT.

About this clone: At the DNA level, this CDR3 is encoded by other sequences in the same sample as well. The rearrangement joins TRBV29-1 to TRBJ2-7, with no clear D. Germline loops: CDR1 SQVTM, CDR2 ANQGSEA. This CDR3 contains 12 residues. V shed 1 base and J shed 3 bases, with 7 bases lying between them. In DNA, the CDR3 is TGCAGCGTTGAAGGTCCGGGCTACGAGCAGTACTTC. As protein: CSVEGPGYEQYF.

The CDR3 DNA reads TGCGCCAGCAGTGTATCCCCTTGGCGGGGCTATGACAATGAGCAGTTCTTC. Amino acids: CASSVSPWRGYDNEQFF. The chain uses TRBV10-2 and TRBJ2-1, with a possible D match to TRBD2 (6 bases). This CDR3 region has 17 residues. Germline V CDR1 and CDR2: WSHSY, SAAADI. Between the trimmed V and J ends, which lost 4 bases and 5 bases, there was a span of 21 bases.

The J gene is TRBJ2-7, the V gene TRBV18; 9 nucleotides line up with TRBD1. Germline CDR1 is KGHSH and CDR2 is LQKENI. The V segment lost 6 bases and the J segment 1 base; nucleotides outside the gene matches: 7. The CDR3 spans 15 residues. The CDR3 spells CASSPGQGGSYEQYF. CDR3 sequence (DNA): TGTGCCAGCTCCCCGGGACAGGGAGGGTCCTACGAGCAGTACTTC.

DNA of the CDR3: TGTGCCAGCAGCCTGGGGACAGTATACTACGAGCAGTACTTC. Its translation: CASSLGTVYYEQYF. The chain recombines TRBV14 with TRBJ2-7; 7 nucleotides match TRBD1. The CDR3 is 14 residues long. V shed 4 bases, J shed 3 bases, and the junction held 6 bases outside the gene matches. CDR1 is SGHDN, CDR2 FVKESK, per germline.

The rearrangement links TRBV14 to TRBJ2-7; the match to TRBD2 covers 13 bases. This CDR3 has 19 residues. V dropped 0 bases and J dropped 4; count of bases not matched to a gene: 12. CDR1 and CDR2 from the germline V gene are SGHDN and FVKESK. Written as DNA, the CDR3 is TGTGCCAGCAGCCAAGATCAGGGACTAGCGGGATGGTCATCGTACGAGCAGTACTTC. Translation gives CASSQDQGLAGWSSYEQYF.

The CDR3, as DNA: TGCGCCAGCAGCTTGGGTGTGACAGGGTCCTATGGCTACACCTTC. Protein sequence: CASSLGVTGSYGYTF. The chain is built from TRBV5-1 and TRBJ1-2; 7 bases are a match to TRBD1. The CDR3 contains 15 residues. CDR1 and CDR2 (germline): SGHRS, YFSETQ. Trimming removed 0 bases from V and 4 bases from J; junction bases left unmatched: 6.

The chain carries TRBV7-8 and TRBJ2-7; 11 bases map to TRBD2. This CDR3 comprises 16 residues. V dropped 3 bases and J dropped 2; count of bases not matched to a gene: 6. From germline, CDR1 is SGHVS and CDR2 FQNEAQ. The CDR3 is CASSFRLAGITYEQYF. CDR3 coding DNA: TGTGCCAGCAGCTTTCGACTAGCGGGGATTACCTACGAGCAGTACTTC. Supplemented by reference TRBV7-8 and TRBJ2-7, the full variable domain reads GAGVSQSPRYKVAKRGQDVALRCDPISGHVSLFWYQQALGQGPEFLTYFQNEAQLDKSGLPSDRFFAERPEGSVSTLKIQRTQQEDSAVYLCASSFRLAGITYEQYFGPGTRLTVT.

This clone has just a few counts. The chain employs TRBV6-5 and TRBJ1-4; TRBD1 is a possible D gene (6 bases). This CDR3 spans 14 amino acids. Trimming removed 6 bases at V and 8 bases at J, with 16 bases between. The V gene's germline CDR1 is MNHEY and CDR2 SVGAGI. The CDR3 DNA reads as TGTGCCAGCAGGGACACAGGGTGGAACGAAAAACTGTTTTTT. This codes for CASRDTGWNEKLFF.

This clone was counted a few times. This sequence joins TRBV14 and TRBJ2-7; 10 bases match TRBD2. The J segment lost 2 bases and the V segment lost 4 bases, leaving 5 bases of the junction unmatched. The CDR3 length is 15 residues. Germline CDR1 and CDR2: SGHDN and FVKESK. CDR3 protein: CASSLLAGGPYEQYF. CDR3 DNA sequence: TGTGCCAGCAGCCTTTTAGCGGGAGGCCCCTACGAGCAGTACTTC. The full variable domain, rest sourced from reference TRBV14 and TRBJ2-7, is EAGVTQFPSHSVIEKGQTVTLRCDPISGHDNLYWYRRVMGKEIKFLLHFVKESKQDESGMPNNRFLAERTGGTYSTLKVQPAELEDSGVYFCASSLLAGGPYEQYFGPGTRLTVT.

V gene TRBV19 combines with J gene TRBJ1-2; D gene unclear. The CDR3 extends over 12 amino acids. Germline V lookup: CDR1 LNHDA, CDR2 SQIVND (reference sequence). Deletions cut 10 bases from V and 4 bases from J, with 13 bases between. For the CDR3, the DNA is TGTGCCACCACGGAGCAAGGCTATGGCTACACCTTC. This translates into CATTEQGYGYTF.

The rearrangement links TRBV6-6 to TRBJ2-1; 7 bases map to TRBD1. CDR3 length: 12 residues. CDR1 and CDR2 from the germline V gene are MNHNY and SVGAGI (reference sequence). V lost 2 bases to trimming and J lost 9 bases; unmatched junction nucleotides: 1. The CDR3 loop reads CASSYPGGEQFF. Written as DNA, the CDR3 is TGTGCCAGCAGTTACCCAGGGGGTGAGCAGTTCTTC.

This clone was detected only a few times. V is TRBV9 and J is TRBJ2-7, with a tentative D call TRBD2 (6 bases). The CDR3 length is 14 residues. Germline loops: CDR1 SGDLS, CDR2 YYNGEE. V lost 4 bases and J lost 4, with 15 bases in between. The CDR3 nucleotides are TGTGCCAGCAGCCCAGGGTCTCGGGGGTACGAGCAGTACTTC. This gives the protein CASSPGSRGYEQYF.

This rearrangement joins TRBV19 to TRBJ2-1; the D gene is possibly TRBD1 (5 bases). The CDR3 length is 13 residues. CDR1 is LNHDA, CDR2 SQIVND, per germline (reference sequence). With 8 bases removed from V and 6 bases from J, the gap between germline ends came to 14 bases. The CDR3 here is CASGHGTSNEQFF. Written as DNA, the CDR3 is TGTGCCAGTGGACATGGCACCAGCAATGAGCAGTTCTTC. Drawing the rest from reference TRBV19 and TRBJ2-1, the complete variable domain is DGGITQSPKYLFRKEGQNVTLSCEQNLNHDAMYWYRQDPGQGLRLIYYSQIVNDFQKGDIAEGYSVSREKKESFPLTVTSAQKNPTAFYLCASGHGTSNEQFFGPGTRLTVL.

The rearrangement links TRBV4-2 to TRBJ2-7; 10 bases align to TRBD1. V gave up 0 bases and J gave up 6 bases; unmatched junction bases: 5. The CDR3 has 15 residues. CDR1 is LGHNA, CDR2 YNFKEQ, per germline. The CDR3 loop is CASSQESTGGVEQYF. The CDR3 region has the DNA TGTGCCAGCAGCCAAGAGTCGACAGGGGGCGTCGAGCAGTACTTC.

V and J are TRBV11-2 and TRBJ1-4; D not resolved. The CDR3 has 15 amino acids. Trimming took 1 base from V and 4 from J, leaving 10 bases between them. Per the germline V gene, CDR1 is SGHAT and CDR2 is FQNNGV. As DNA, the CDR3 is TGTGCCAGCAGCTTAGGCAGGAAACTTAATGAAAAACTGTTTTTT. It is translated as CASSLGRKLNEKLFF. The full variable domain, its missing parts supplied by reference TRBV11-2 and TRBJ1-4, is EAGVAQSPRYKIIEKRQSVAFWCNPISGHATLYWYQQILGQGPKLLIQFQNNGVVDDSQLPKDRFSAERLKGVDSTLKIQPAKLEDSAVYLCASSLGRKLNEKLFFGSGTQLSVL.

The J gene is TRBJ2-7, the V gene TRBV5-5; maybe TRBD2 (5 bases). V was shortened by 0 bases and J by 2 bases, with 12 bases between the two germline ends. The CDR3 extends over 15 amino acids. CDR1 and CDR2 (germline): SGHKS, YYEKEE (reference sequence). CDR3 nucleotide sequence: TGTGCCAGCAGCTTGGGAGAGGGCAGTACCTACGAGCAGTACTTC. Translated, it gives CASSLGEGSTYEQYF.

The chain combines TRBV27 with TRBJ2-3; 8 bases align to TRBD2. Germline-derived CDR1 and CDR2 are MNHEY and SMNVEV (reference sequence). The CDR3 covers 16 residues. The V and J ends lost 5 bases and 0 bases, in that order; junction bases with no gene match: 7. CDR3 in amino acids: CASSPIAGTSTDTQYF. For the CDR3, the DNA is TGTGCCAGCAGTCCCATAGCGGGGACTAGCACAGATACGCAGTATTTT.

The gene calls are TRBV7-9 and TRBJ1-1; TRBD1 is a possible D gene (6 bases). The CDR3 is 18 amino acids. Germline CDR1 and CDR2: SEHNR and FQNEAQ (reference sequence). Trimming removed 1 base from V and 0 bases from J, with 18 bases in between. CDR3 DNA sequence: TGTGCCAGCAGCTTAGGGCTCTGGGGGCTAAGGGTGAACACTGAAGCTTTCTTT. Translated: CASSLGLWGLRVNTEAFF.

As to this clone: Other DNA sequences in the same sample also yield this CDR3. The V call is TRBV5-1, the J call TRBJ2-5; 8 positions match TRBD2. The CDR3 runs 14 residues. V was clipped by 3 bases and J by 5 bases; unmatched bases: 6. The germline CDR1 and CDR2 sequences are SGHRS and YFSETQ. CDR3 bases: TGCGCCAGCAGCTCCGGGGGGGCCGGTGAGACCCAGTACTTC. It encodes CASSSGGAGETQYF.

The chain couples TRBV14 to TRBJ2-1; tentative D call: TRBD2 (5 bases). The CDR3 has 13 amino acids. Germline lookup yields CDR1 SGHDN and CDR2 FVKESK. Trimming pared 0 bases from V and 10 bases from J, leaving 10 bases between. The CDR3 region has the DNA TGTGCCAGCAGCCAAGACAGTCGGAGGGAGCAGTTCTTC. Its translation: CASSQDSRREQFF.